This T cell receptor beta chain was identified during a study of beta chain features in type 1 diabetes. Study observations and caveats: Naive, central memory and Treg TCRB repertoires appeared more alike in patients than in healthy donors. TCRB rearrangement may or may not be influenced by HLA type; here this remained unresolved. The study found moderately but significantly shorter TCRB CDR3s in all four CD4+ subsets of Type 1 diabetes patients.

Note on this clone: Its specificity is unknown.

It was via CD45RO/CCR7/CD25/CD127/CD95/CD27 that CD4+ naive, central memory, regulatory and stem cell-like memory cells were sorted. The CDR3 loop spans 14 amino acids. Germline trimming cut 6 bases from V and 2 bases from J; bases unmatched to any gene: 6. Per the germline V gene, CDR1 is MGHDK and CDR2 is SYGVNS. The investigators reverse transcribed all of the isolated RNA, so they sequenced expressed TCRB transcripts. Method: immunoSEQ multiplex PCR; TCRdb's copy keeps in-frame clones and lacks some. This table has about 260,000 clones, 20% appearing once. This receptor was obtained from a woman between 40 and 55 years old with type 1 diabetes. This chain joins TRBV25-1 and TRBJ2-7; 8 positions agree with TRBD1. The sequencing sample was made of naive CD4+ T cells from blood. The CDR3 reads CASSLDRVTYEQYF. In nucleotides, the CDR3 is TGTGCCAGCAGCCTGGACAGGGTTACCTACGAGCAGTACTTC.